Listed here are 22 T cell receptor beta chains from one sample, sequenced in a study of cytomegalovirus exposure and HLA in healthy donors. The study ran its PCR with 60 Vbeta and 13 Jbeta primers. Libraries were prepared by immunoSEQ multiplex PCR; TCRdb keeps only in-frame clonotypes and omits some of them. The sample gives approximately 190,000 clones, 80% to 85% of which show up once; 0.7% to 0.95% is in the top ten. The sample was PBMCs. The origin of the receptors is a young woman in good health and CMV-seronegative.

There are a few counts of this clone. The V gene is TRBV12-5, the J gene TRBJ1-1, with 7 bases lining up with TRBD1. The CDR3 loop spans 14 amino acids. The trim removed 4 bases at V and 0 bases at J, leaving 2 bases unmatched. CDR1 LGHNT and CDR2 FRNRAP come from the germline V gene. The CDR3 DNA reads TGTGCTAGTGGTTCAGGGGGAATGAACACTGAAGCTTTCTTT. Translation: CASGSGGMNTEAFF.

The chain joins TRBV27 to TRBJ2-3; 11 bases match TRBD2. The CDR3 runs to 15 residues. Germline CDR1 reads MNHEY; CDR2 reads SMNVEV (reference sequence). The trim removed 6 bases at V and 4 bases at J, leaving 6 bases unmatched. The CDR3 sequence is CASRFLAGGPDTQYF. In nucleotides, the CDR3 is TGTGCCAGCAGATTTCTAGCGGGAGGACCAGATACGCAGTATTTT.

This clone was observed a single time. The chain is built from TRBV5-4 and TRBJ2-7; weak D call: TRBD1 (6 bases). Trimming took off 4 bases at V and 2 bases at J, with 13 bases between the two ends. The CDR3 sequence is 14 residues long. The V gene's germline CDR1 is SGHNT and CDR2 YYREEE (reference sequence). The CDR3 DNA follows: TGTGCCAGCAGCACCGTGGGGGCAGCCTACGAGCAGTACTTC. The encoded protein is CASSTVGAAYEQYF.

The CDR3 sequence is CASSTNLDGLGDEQYF. In DNA form, the CDR3 reads TGTGCCAGCAGCACTAATCTGGACGGCCTGGGAGACGAGCAGTACTTC. The rearrangement links TRBV21-1 to TRBJ2-7; the tabulated D call, TRBD2, remains unverified against the DNA. TRBV21-1 is listed as a pseudogene. The CDR3 is 16 amino acids.

The chain is built from TRBV6-5 and TRBJ1-2; unclear D gene. The CDR3 sequence is 15 residues long. Trimming pared 2 bases from V and 0 bases from J, leaving 10 bases between. Germline V gene lookup returns CDR1 MNHEY and CDR2 SVGAGI. Here the CDR3 reads CASSYREQPNYGYTF. Here the CDR3 DNA reads TGTGCCAGCAGTTACAGGGAGCAGCCTAACTATGGCTACACCTTC.

This sequence joins TRBV27 and TRBJ2-7; D possibly corresponds to TRBD1 (5 bases). Trimming removed 0 bases at V and 3 bases at J, with 9 bases between. The CDR3 length is 14 residues. Per germline, CDR1 MNHEY and CDR2 SMNVEV (reference sequence). CDR3 residues: CASSLSYRFYEQYF. Written as DNA, the CDR3 is TGTGCCAGCAGTTTATCTTACAGGTTCTACGAGCAGTACTTC.

This chain uses TRBV30 with TRBJ1-4, with 7 bases identical to TRBD1. This CDR3 comprises 15 residues. Germline V gene data show CDR1 as GTSNPN and CDR2 as SVGIG (reference sequence). V dropped 2 bases and J dropped 0; count of bases not matched to a gene: 3. The DNA of the CDR3 is TGTGCCTGGAGTCAGGGGGGAACAACTAATGAAAAACTGTTTTTT. This gives the protein CAWSQGGTTNEKLFF. Full variable domain (remainder filled in from reference TRBV30 and TRBJ1-4): SQTIHQWPATLVQPVGSPLSLECTVEGTSNPNLYWYRQAAGRGLQLLFYSVGIGQISSEVPQNLSASRPQDRQFILSSKKLLLSDSGFYLCAWSQGGTTNEKLFFGSGTQLSVL.

The chain has TRBV20-1 and TRBJ2-5; D may be TRBD2 (5 bases). The CDR3 is 11 residues long. Trimming stripped 6 bases from V and 11 bases from J, with 16 bases between. Germline V gene sequence: CDR1 DFQATT, CDR2 SNEGSKA (reference sequence). In DNA, the CDR3 is TGCAGTGCGTGGGGAGCGGTTGAGCAGTACTTC. This sequence encodes CSAWGAVEQYF.

The V and J genes are TRBV5-1 and TRBJ1-2, with D perhaps TRBD1 (6 bases). Trimming pared 6 bases from V and 5 bases from J, leaving 17 bases between. This CDR3 is built from 14 residues. Germline V gives CDR1 SGHRS, CDR2 YFSETQ. CDR3 DNA sequence: TGCGCCAGCACCAGGACAGATCAACTTTATGGCTACACCTTC. This encodes CASTRTDQLYGYTF.

This chain links TRBV7-3 with TRBJ2-3; the match to TRBD2 covers 7 bases. Germline V gene sequence: CDR1 SGHTA, CDR2 FQGTGA. The CDR3 is 16 residues long. Trimming removed 3 bases from V and 3 bases from J; junction bases left unmatched: 9. This CDR3 is CASSFNTGGGTDTQYF. For the CDR3, the DNA is TGTGCCAGCAGCTTTAATACGGGAGGCGGTACAGATACGCAGTATTTT.

J is TRBJ1-5 and V is TRBV5-6, with a possible D match to TRBD1 (5 bases). The CDR3 has 14 residues. The germline gives CDR1 SGHDT, CDR2 YYEEEE. V was pared by 1 base and J by 6 bases, with 11 bases between. The CDR3 here is CASSLYGGGQPQHF. CDR3 sequence (DNA): TGTGCCAGCAGCTTGTACGGGGGAGGTCAGCCCCAGCATTTT.

The chain links TRBV19 to TRBJ2-2; TRBD2 matches at 8 bases. J lost 1 base, V lost 7 bases, and 5 bases had no gene match. The V gene's germline CDR1 is LNHDA and CDR2 SQIVND (reference sequence). This CDR3 contains 15 residues. The CDR3: CASKPGGLNTGELFF. The CDR3 nucleotides are TGTGCCAGTAAGCCGGGGGGGTTGAACACCGGGGAGCTGTTTTTT.

This CDR3 reads CASTTTLGGWSPLHF. In DNA form, the CDR3 reads TGTGCCAGCACAACGACACTAGGGGGTTGGTCACCCCTCCACTTT. The V call is TRBV6-5, the J call TRBJ1-6; TRBD1 is a possible D gene (6 bases). The ends were cut back, 7 bases at V and 10 bases at J, with 20 bases in the middle. Germline V lookup: CDR1 MNHEY, CDR2 SVGAGI. This CDR3 is 15 amino acids long.

Here the CDR3 DNA reads TGTGCCAGCAGCTTAGACGGGGACTACTATGGCTACACCTTC. Amino acid sequence: CASSLDGDYYGYTF. The rearrangement uses TRBV13 and TRBJ1-2; perhaps TRBD1 as D (5 bases). Germline CDR1 PRHDT, CDR2 FYEKMQ (reference sequence). The length of the CDR3 is 14 residues. V gave up 1 base and J gave up 3 bases, with 9 bases separating them.

Here the CDR3 reads CASNEGLNTIYF. The CDR3 DNA reads as TGTGCCAGCAACGAGGGATTGAACACCATATATTTT. The chain employs TRBV2 and TRBJ1-3; no reliable D call. Trimming cost V 7 bases and J 7 bases, with 11 bases left between them. The germline gives CDR1 SNHLY, CDR2 FYNNEI. This CDR3 contains 12 residues.

The table lists this clone with a few counts. This chain links TRBV25-1 with TRBJ2-7; TRBD1 agrees at 9 bases. Germline V lookup: CDR1 MGHDK, CDR2 SYGVNS. The CDR3 totals 14 residues. The V and J ends lost 8 bases and 2 bases, in that order; junction bases with no gene match: 7. The CDR3 bases are TGTGCCAGCCTCTCGGGGACAGGGACCTACGAGCAGTACTTC. It specifies CASLSGTGTYEQYF.

The chain joins TRBV30 to TRBJ2-3; 7 nucleotides align to TRBD1. Germline V CDR1 and CDR2: GTSNPN, SVGIG (reference sequence). The V gene end was trimmed by 4 bases and the J gene end by 2 bases; junction bases not matched to a gene: 12. The CDR3 is made up of 16 amino acids. In DNA form, the CDR3 reads TGTGCCTGGAACTTCGGGGACAGCCCTTTCACAGATACGCAGTATTTT. It yields the protein CAWNFGDSPFTDTQYF.

This chain joins TRBV7-6 and TRBJ2-5; TRBD2 matches at 8 bases. The ends lost 7 bases at V and 0 bases at J; junction bases unmatched: 7. The CDR3 extends over 15 amino acids. Germline-derived CDR1 and CDR2 are SGHVS and FNYEAQ. The CDR3 reads CASTLSGGNQETQYF. The DNA for the CDR3 is TGTGCCAGCACCCTTTCGGGGGGGAACCAAGAGACCCAGTACTTC.

This clone was counted a few times. The rearrangement uses TRBV7-2 and TRBJ1-1; 8 nucleotides agree with TRBD1. CDR1 is SGHTA and CDR2 is FQGNSA in the germline V gene. With 4 bases clipped from V and 11 bases from J, the junction kept 12 bases outside the gene matches. This CDR3 has 14 amino acids. The DNA for the CDR3 is TGTGCCAGCAGCTCCCTGAGGTTTCAGGGGGCGGCTTTCTTT. It translates to CASSSLRFQGAAFF.

The chain combines TRBV4-1 with TRBJ1-4, with D possibly matching TRBD1 (6 bases). Germline CDR1 MGHRA, CDR2 YSYEKL. This CDR3 is built from 17 residues. Trimming stripped 1 base from V and 3 bases from J, with 15 bases between. CDR3 sequence reads: CASSQGQWTAANEKLFF. Here the CDR3 DNA reads TGCGCCAGCAGCCAAGGGCAGTGGACAGCCGCTAATGAAAAACTGTTTTTT.

This chain joins TRBV7-9 and TRBJ1-5, with D possibly TRBD1 on 5 matching bases. With 6 bases removed from V and 7 bases from J, the gap between germline ends came to 19 bases. Germline V CDR1 and CDR2: SEHNR, FQNEAQ (reference sequence). This CDR3 comprises 15 residues. This chain's CDR3 is CASSPEAGREQPQHF. The DNA of the CDR3 is TGTGCCAGCAGTCCAGAGGCAGGGCGCGAACAGCCCCAGCATTTT.

The chain uses TRBV7-8 and TRBJ2-7, with D unresolved. The germline CDR1 and CDR2 sequences are SGHVS and FQNEAQ. The CDR3 consists of 14 residues. V dropped 3 bases and J dropped 7 bases, with 16 bases sitting between them. The CDR3 spells CASSLGLWPEEQYF. DNA of the CDR3: TGTGCCAGCAGCTTGGGCCTTTGGCCTGAGGAGCAGTACTTC. The full variable domain, its missing parts supplied by reference TRBV7-8 and TRBJ2-7, is GAGVSQSPRYKVAKRGQDVALRCDPISGHVSLFWYQQALGQGPEFLTYFQNEAQLDKSGLPSDRFFAERPEGSVSTLKIQRTQQEDSAVYLCASSLGLWPEEQYFGPGTRLTVT.